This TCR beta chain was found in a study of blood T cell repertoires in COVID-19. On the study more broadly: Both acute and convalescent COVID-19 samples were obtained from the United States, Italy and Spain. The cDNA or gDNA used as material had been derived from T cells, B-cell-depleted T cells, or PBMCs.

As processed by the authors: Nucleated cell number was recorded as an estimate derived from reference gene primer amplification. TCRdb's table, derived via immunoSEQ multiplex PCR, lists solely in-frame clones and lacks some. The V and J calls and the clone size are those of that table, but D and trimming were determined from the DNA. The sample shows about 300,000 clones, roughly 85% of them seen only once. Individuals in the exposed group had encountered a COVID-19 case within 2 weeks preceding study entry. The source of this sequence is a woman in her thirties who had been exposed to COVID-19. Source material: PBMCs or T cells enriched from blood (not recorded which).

The CDR3 nucleotides read TGTGCCAGCAGCTTAGCGGGGGGTAACTACGAGCAGTACTTC. Protein sequence: CASSLAGGNYEQYF. The chain uses TRBV7-9 and TRBJ2-7; D may be TRBD2 (6 bases). This CDR3 contains 14 residues. Looked up from germline, CDR1 is SEHNR and CDR2 is FQNEAQ (reference sequence). V dropped 0 bases and J dropped 3 bases, with 9 bases sitting between them.